This paragraph reports one T cell receptor (beta chain). Only in-frame clones appear in the TCRdb table, and some are missing; sequencing was by immunoSEQ multiplex PCR. The table has around 100,000 clones, 85% to 90% seen once. Germline-derived CDR1 and CDR2 are KGHSH and LQKENI. CDR3 length: 18 residues. V lost 3 bases to trimming and J lost 2 bases; unmatched junction nucleotides: 14. This entry belongs to a study of control samples from healthy donors and cancer patients. Sequencing used PBMCs. This chain joins TRBV18 and TRBJ2-3, with TRBD1 matching 7 bases. This receptor was taken from a man aged 55 to 70 with lung cancer. The CDR3 spells CASSPIAPTGSTTDTQYF. In DNA, the CDR3 is TGTGCCAGCTCACCGATAGCCCCGACAGGGTCTACCACAGATACGCAGTATTTT.